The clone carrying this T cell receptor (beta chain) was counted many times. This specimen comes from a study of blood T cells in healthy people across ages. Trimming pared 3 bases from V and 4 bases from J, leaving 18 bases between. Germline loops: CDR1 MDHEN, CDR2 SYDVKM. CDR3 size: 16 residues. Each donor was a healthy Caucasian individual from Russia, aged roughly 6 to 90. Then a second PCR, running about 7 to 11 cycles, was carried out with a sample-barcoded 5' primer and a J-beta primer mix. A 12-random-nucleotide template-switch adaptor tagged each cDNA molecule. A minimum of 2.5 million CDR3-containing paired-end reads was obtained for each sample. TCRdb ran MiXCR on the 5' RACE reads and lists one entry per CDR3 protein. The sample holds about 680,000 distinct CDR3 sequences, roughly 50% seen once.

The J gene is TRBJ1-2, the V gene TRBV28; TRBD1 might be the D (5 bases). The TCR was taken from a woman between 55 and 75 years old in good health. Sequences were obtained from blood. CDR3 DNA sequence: TGTGCCAGCAGTTTCCTCGGGCCAGGGAGTAGCTATGGCTACACCTTC. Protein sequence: CASSFLGPGSSYGYTF.